This entry lists 17 T cell receptor beta chains sequenced from one sample in a study of cytomegalovirus exposure and HLA in healthy donors. 13 Jbeta primers and 60 Vbeta primers were used for the PCR. The data were produced by immunoSEQ multiplex PCR, yet TCRdb's version contains in-frame clones alone and is incomplete. Of around 170,000 clones detected, roughly 80% appear once; the ten largest clones hold over 5.5%. Sequenced sample: PBMCs. Receptors originate from a man aged 35 to 55 in good health and CMV-seropositive.

The chain employs TRBV29-1 and TRBJ2-2; 12 nucleotides agree with TRBD2. Germline lookup yields CDR1 SQVTM and CDR2 ANQGSEA. The junction had 3 bases not matched to a gene; V was cut back by 4 bases and J by 6 bases. The CDR3 spans 14 residues. As DNA, the CDR3 is TGCAGCGTTGTCGGACTAGCGGGACCCGGGGAGCTGTTTTTT. Translation gives CSVVGLAGPGELFF.

The chain joins TRBV6-4 to TRBJ1-2, with D perhaps matching TRBD1 (6 bases). V was pared by 6 bases and J by 8 bases, with 16 bases between. Looked up from germline, CDR1 is MRHNA and CDR2 is SNTAGT. This CDR3 region has 13 residues. The CDR3 DNA follows: TGTGCCAGCAGCGCATCGGGGGGCAGGGGCTACACCTTC. Protein product: CASSASGGRGYTF.

V usage is TRBV4-3 and J usage is TRBJ1-3, with D perhaps matching TRBD1 (5 bases). Trimming removed 1 base from V and 2 bases from J, with 9 bases in between. The CDR3 spans 15 residues. Germline loops: CDR1 LGHNA, CDR2 YSLEER. In DNA form, the CDR3 reads TGCGCCAGCAGCCAAGGGGGGGGGACTGGAAACACCATATATTTT. The encoded protein is CASSQGGGTGNTIYF.

This chain links TRBV9 with TRBJ2-1; 8 bases match TRBD2. V was pared by 10 bases and J by 3 bases, with 12 bases of the junction left unmatched. There are 15 residues in the CDR3. The germline V gene encodes CDR1 SGDLS and CDR2 YYNGEE. The CDR3 DNA follows: TGTGCCTGCTCCCAAAGTAGCGGGAACTACAATGAGCAGTTCTTC. Protein sequence: CACSQSSGNYNEQFF.

The chain is built from TRBV9 and TRBJ2-7; possible D gene TRBD2, 6 bases. V lost 2 bases, J lost 6 bases, and 15 bases lay in between. This CDR3 has 14 amino acids. Germline values: CDR1 SGDLS, CDR2 YYNGEE. The CDR3 bases are TGTGCCAGCAGCGTCGCTGGTGGGCGGGGCGAGCAGTACTTC. Translation gives CASSVAGGRGEQYF.

V gene TRBV7-9 combines with J gene TRBJ2-5; 7 nucleotides align to TRBD2. The CDR3 sequence is 13 residues long. CDR1 and CDR2 from the germline V gene are SEHNR and FQNEAQ (reference sequence). Germline trimming cut 5 bases from V and 7 bases from J; bases unmatched to any gene: 7. The CDR3: CASSAGPGGTQYF. The CDR3 coding sequence is TGTGCCAGCAGCGCGGGACCGGGGGGGACCCAGTACTTC. Full variable domain (outside the CDR3, taken from reference TRBV7-9 and TRBJ2-5): DTGVSQNPRHKITKRGQNVTFRCDPISEHNRLYWYRQTLGQGPEFLTYFQNEAQLEKSRLLSDRFSAERPKGSFSTLEIQRTEQGDSAMYLCASSAGPGGTQYFGPGTRLLVL.

V is TRBV7-9 and J is TRBJ2-3; TRBD2 might be the D (5 bases). Germline assignment: CDR1 SEHNR and CDR2 FQNEAQ (reference sequence). Trimming stripped 5 bases from V and 2 bases from J, with 14 bases between. This CDR3 spans 15 amino acids. The CDR3 nucleotides are TGTGCCAGCAGCCATAATACTAGACTCACAGATACGCAGTATTTT. Translated: CASSHNTRLTDTQYF.

This clone was counted between two and nine times. The chain employs TRBV4-3 and TRBJ2-1, with 12 nucleotides matching TRBD2. CDR1 is LGHNA, CDR2 YSLEER, per germline. CDR3 length equals 18 residues. The J segment lost 5 bases and the V segment lost 0 bases, leaving 8 bases of the junction unmatched. The CDR3: CASSQDWASGGVHNEQFF. The DNA of the CDR3 is TGCGCCAGCAGCCAAGATTGGGCTAGCGGGGGGGTCCACAATGAGCAGTTCTTC.

The CDR3 region is CASIKARQDGNTIYF. In DNA form, the CDR3 reads TGTGCCAGTATCAAGGCCAGGCAAGACGGAAACACCATATATTTT. The rearrangement uses TRBV19 and TRBJ1-3; no reliable D call. The V gene lost 7 bases and the J gene lost 4 bases, with 17 bases spanning the gap. In germline, CDR1 is LNHDA, CDR2 SQIVND (reference sequence). The CDR3 spans 15 residues.

As regards this clone: The sample has other DNA sequences that encode this CDR3 too. The J gene is TRBJ2-7, the V gene TRBV7-2, with TRBD2 matching 8 bases. V gave up 6 bases and J gave up 5 bases; unmatched junction bases: 6. CDR3 length equals 13 residues. The germline V gene has CDR1 SGHTA and CDR2 FQGNSA. CDR3 sequence: CASSTSGGNEQYF. In nucleotides, the CDR3 is TGTGCCAGCAGTACCAGCGGGGGTAACGAGCAGTACTTC.

The chain combines TRBV14 with TRBJ2-7; tentatively, D is TRBD1 (6 bases). V lost 5 bases and J 6 bases, leaving 17 bases between the germline ends. The CDR3 covers 14 residues. From germline, CDR1 is SGHDN and CDR2 FVKESK. Written as DNA, the CDR3 is TGTGCCAGCAGCATTCGCAGGGGAGCCGGCGAGCAGTACTTC. Protein product: CASSIRRGAGEQYF.

The chain carries TRBV25-1 and TRBJ1-1; D gene unclear. This CDR3 comprises 14 residues. V gave up 3 bases and J gave up 1 base, with 9 bases separating them. Germline CDR1 and CDR2: MGHDK and SYGVNS. The CDR3 region is CASSEPPGNTEAFF. CDR3 nucleotides: TGTGCCAGCAGTGAGCCTCCGGGGAACACTGAAGCTTTCTTT.

CDR3 residues: CASSPEDITGYPGNTIYF. CDR3 nucleotides: TGTGCCAGCAGCCCCGAAGACATAACAGGGTACCCTGGAAACACCATATATTTT. V and J are TRBV7-6 and TRBJ1-3, with a tentative D call TRBD1 (6 bases). Germline assignment: CDR1 SGHVS and CDR2 FNYEAQ. The V gene lost 5 bases and the J gene lost 2 bases, with 22 bases spanning the gap. This CDR3 region has 18 residues.

The rearrangement links TRBV28 to TRBJ2-3; 9 nucleotides agree with TRBD2. With 3 bases clipped from V and 2 bases from J, the junction kept 9 bases outside the gene matches. The CDR3 spans 17 residues. Germline V gene lookup returns CDR1 MDHEN and CDR2 SYDVKM. The CDR3 here is CASSFHSGSRVTDTQYF. For the CDR3, the DNA is TGTGCCAGCAGTTTTCATAGCGGGAGTAGAGTCACAGATACGCAGTATTTT.

This clone has a single count. CDR3 amino acids: CSVIPGLAGTNTGELFF. CDR3 DNA sequence: TGCAGCGTTATACCGGGACTAGCGGGGACGAACACCGGGGAGCTGTTTTTT. This sequence joins TRBV29-1 and TRBJ2-2, with 13 bases that match TRBD2. J was trimmed by 0 bases and V by 5 bases; bases with no gene match: 6. Per germline, CDR1 SQVTM and CDR2 ANQGSEA. The CDR3 extends over 17 amino acids.

The chain employs TRBV19 and TRBJ1-5, with a possible D match to TRBD1 (5 bases). The CDR3 runs 15 residues. Trimming left V 6 bases short and J 0 bases short, with 12 bases between. The germline V gene has CDR1 LNHDA and CDR2 SQIVND (reference sequence). The CDR3 loop is CASRQGHPSNQPQHF. CDR3 coding DNA: TGTGCCAGTAGACAAGGACACCCTAGCAATCAGCCCCAGCATTTT.

This clone was seen a single time. The genes are TRBV10-3 and TRBJ2-5; unclear D gene. The J call could be wrong; TRBJ2-7 is a better fit for the DNA end. The CDR3 contains 12 residues. CDR1 and CDR2 (germline): ENHRY, SYGVKD. Here the CDR3 reads CATADSPNEQYF. CDR3 coding DNA: TGTGCGACGGCCGACTCTCCCAACGAGCAGTACTTC.